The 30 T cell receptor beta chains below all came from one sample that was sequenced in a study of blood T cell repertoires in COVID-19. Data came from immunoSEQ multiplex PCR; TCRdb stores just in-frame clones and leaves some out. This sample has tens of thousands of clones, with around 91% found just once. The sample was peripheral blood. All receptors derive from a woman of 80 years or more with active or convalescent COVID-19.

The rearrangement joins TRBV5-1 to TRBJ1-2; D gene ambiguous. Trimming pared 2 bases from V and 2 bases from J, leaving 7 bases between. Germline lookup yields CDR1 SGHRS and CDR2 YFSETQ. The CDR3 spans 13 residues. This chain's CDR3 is CASSLQTNYGYTF. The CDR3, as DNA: TGCGCCAGCAGCTTACAGACAAACTATGGCTACACCTTC.

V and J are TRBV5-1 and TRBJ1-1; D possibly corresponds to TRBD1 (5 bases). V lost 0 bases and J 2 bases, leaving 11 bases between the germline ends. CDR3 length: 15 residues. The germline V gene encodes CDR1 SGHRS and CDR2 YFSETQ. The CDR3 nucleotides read TGCGCCAGCAGCTTGGATCAGGGAGGTAACACTGAAGCTTTCTTT. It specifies CASSLDQGGNTEAFF. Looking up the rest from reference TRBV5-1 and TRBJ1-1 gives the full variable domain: KAGVTQTPRYLIKTRGQQVTLSCSPISGHRSVSWYQQTPGQGLQFLFEYFSETQRNKGNFPGRFSGRQFSNSRSEMNVSTLELGDSALYLCASSLDQGGNTEAFFGQGTRLTVV.

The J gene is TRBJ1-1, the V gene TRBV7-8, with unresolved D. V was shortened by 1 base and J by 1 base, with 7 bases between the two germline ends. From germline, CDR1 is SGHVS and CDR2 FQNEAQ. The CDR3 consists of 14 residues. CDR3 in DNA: TGTGCCAGCAGCTTAGGTCGGGGGAACACTGAAGCTTTCTTT. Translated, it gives CASSLGRGNTEAFF.

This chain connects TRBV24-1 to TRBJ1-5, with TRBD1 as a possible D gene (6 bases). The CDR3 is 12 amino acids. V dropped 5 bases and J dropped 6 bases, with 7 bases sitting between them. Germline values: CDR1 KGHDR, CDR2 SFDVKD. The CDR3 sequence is CATSVGGQPQHF. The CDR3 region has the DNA TGTGCCACCAGTGTAGGGGGTCAGCCCCAGCATTTT.

The CDR3 nucleotides read TGCAGCGTTGTTAGCGGAGGCTACAATGAGCAGTTCTTC. Amino acid sequence: CSVVSGGYNEQFF. The chain uses TRBV29-1 and TRBJ2-1, with D perhaps TRBD2 (6 bases). The CDR3 has 13 residues. Trimming took off 4 bases at V and 3 bases at J, with 10 bases between the two ends. In germline, CDR1 is SQVTM, CDR2 ANQGSEA.

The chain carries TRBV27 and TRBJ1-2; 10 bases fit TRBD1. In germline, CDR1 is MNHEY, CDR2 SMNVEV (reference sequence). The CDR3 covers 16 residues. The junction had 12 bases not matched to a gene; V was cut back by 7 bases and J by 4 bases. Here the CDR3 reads CASKPEGQGHFYGYTF. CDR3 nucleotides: TGTGCCAGCAAACCGGAGGGACAGGGGCATTTCTATGGCTACACCTTC.

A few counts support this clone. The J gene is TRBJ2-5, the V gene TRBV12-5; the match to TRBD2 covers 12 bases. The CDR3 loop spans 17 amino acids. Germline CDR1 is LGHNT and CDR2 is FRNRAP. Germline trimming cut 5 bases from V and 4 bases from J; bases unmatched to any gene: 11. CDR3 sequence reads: CASGPGPLAGGRETQYF. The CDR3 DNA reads TGTGCTAGTGGTCCGGGCCCACTAGCGGGAGGAAGAGAGACCCAGTACTTC.

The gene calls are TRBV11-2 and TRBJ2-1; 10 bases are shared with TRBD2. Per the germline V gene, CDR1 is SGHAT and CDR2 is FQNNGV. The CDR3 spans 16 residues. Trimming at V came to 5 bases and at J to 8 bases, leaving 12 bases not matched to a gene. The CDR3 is CASSPRPASGSDEQFF. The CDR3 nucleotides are TGTGCCAGCAGCCCCCGCCCGGCTAGCGGGAGCGATGAGCAGTTCTTC.

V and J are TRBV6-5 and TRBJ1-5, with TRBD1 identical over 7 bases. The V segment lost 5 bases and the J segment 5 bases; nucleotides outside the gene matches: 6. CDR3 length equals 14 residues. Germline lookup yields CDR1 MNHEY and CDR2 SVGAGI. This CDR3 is CASSRDRDYQPQHF. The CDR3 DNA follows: TGTGCCAGCAGTCGAGACAGGGACTATCAGCCCCAGCATTTT.

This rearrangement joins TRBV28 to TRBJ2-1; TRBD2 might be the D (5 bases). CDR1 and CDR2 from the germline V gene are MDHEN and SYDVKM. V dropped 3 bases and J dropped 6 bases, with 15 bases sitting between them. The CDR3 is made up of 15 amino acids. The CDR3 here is CASSFQSGGLNEQFF. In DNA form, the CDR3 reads TGTGCCAGCAGTTTCCAGAGCGGAGGACTCAATGAGCAGTTCTTC.

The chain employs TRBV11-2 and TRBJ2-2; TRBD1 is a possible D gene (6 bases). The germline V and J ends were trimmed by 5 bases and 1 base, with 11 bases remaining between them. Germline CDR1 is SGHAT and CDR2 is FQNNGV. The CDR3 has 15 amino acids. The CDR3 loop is CASSLQGRNTGELFF. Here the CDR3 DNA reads TGTGCCAGCAGCCTACAGGGTCGGAACACCGGGGAGCTGTTTTTT.

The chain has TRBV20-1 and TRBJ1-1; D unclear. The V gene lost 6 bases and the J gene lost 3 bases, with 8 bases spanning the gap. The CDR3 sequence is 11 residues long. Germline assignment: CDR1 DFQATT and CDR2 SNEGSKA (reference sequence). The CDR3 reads CSAPGDTEAFF. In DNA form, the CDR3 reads TGCAGTGCCCCGGGTGACACTGAAGCTTTCTTT.

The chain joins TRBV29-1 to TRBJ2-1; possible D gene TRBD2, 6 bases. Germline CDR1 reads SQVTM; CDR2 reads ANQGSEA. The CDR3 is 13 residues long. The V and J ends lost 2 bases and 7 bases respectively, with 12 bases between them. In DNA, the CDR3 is TGCAGCGTTGAAAGGCTAGCGCAGAATGAGCAGTTCTTC. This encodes CSVERLAQNEQFF.

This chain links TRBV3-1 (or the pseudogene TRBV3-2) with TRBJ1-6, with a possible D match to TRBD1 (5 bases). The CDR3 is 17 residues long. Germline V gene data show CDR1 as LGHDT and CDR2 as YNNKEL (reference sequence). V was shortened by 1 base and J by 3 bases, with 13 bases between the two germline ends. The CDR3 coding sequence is TGTGCCAGCAGCCAAGCAGGACACGGTTTCTATAATTCACCCCTCCACTTT. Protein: CASSQAGHGFYNSPLHF.

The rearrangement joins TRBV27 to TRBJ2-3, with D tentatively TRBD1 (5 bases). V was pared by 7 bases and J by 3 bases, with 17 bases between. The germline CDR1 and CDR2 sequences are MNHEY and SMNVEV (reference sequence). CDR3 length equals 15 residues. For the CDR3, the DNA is TGTGCCAGCATAGTAAAGGGAAGGGGAACAGATACGCAGTATTTT. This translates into CASIVKGRGTDTQYF.

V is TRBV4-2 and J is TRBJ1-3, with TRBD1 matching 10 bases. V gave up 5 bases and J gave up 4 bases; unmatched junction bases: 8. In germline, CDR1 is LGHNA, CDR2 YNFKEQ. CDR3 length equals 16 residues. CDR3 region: CASSLNPGQGGNTIYF. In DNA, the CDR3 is TGTGCCAGCAGCTTAAACCCGGGACAGGGGGGAAACACCATATATTTT.

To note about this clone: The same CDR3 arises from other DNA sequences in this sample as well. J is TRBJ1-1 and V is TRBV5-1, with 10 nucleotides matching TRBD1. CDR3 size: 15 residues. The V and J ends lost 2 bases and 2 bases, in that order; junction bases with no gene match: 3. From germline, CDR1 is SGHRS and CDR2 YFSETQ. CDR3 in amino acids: CASSLRTGGNTEAFF. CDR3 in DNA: TGCGCCAGCAGCTTACGGACAGGGGGAAACACTGAAGCTTTCTTT. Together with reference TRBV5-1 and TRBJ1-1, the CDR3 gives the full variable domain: KAGVTQTPRYLIKTRGQQVTLSCSPISGHRSVSWYQQTPGQGLQFLFEYFSETQRNKGNFPGRFSGRQFSNSRSEMNVSTLELGDSALYLCASSLRTGGNTEAFFGQGTRLTVV.

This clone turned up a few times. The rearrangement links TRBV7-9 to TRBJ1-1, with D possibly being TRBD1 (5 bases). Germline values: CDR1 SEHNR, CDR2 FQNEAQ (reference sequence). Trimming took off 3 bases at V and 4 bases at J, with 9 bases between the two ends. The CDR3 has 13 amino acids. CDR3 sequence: CASSFRQITEAFF. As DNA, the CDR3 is TGTGCCAGCAGCTTTCGACAGATCACTGAAGCTTTCTTT.

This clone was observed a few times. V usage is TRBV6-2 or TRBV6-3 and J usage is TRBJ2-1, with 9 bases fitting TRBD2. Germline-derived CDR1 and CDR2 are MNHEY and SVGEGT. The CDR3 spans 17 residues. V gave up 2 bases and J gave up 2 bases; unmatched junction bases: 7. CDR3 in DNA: TGTGCCAGCAGTTACCCCCTGACTAGCGGTGCCTACAATGAGCAGTTCTTC. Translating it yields CASSYPLTSGAYNEQFF.

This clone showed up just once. CDR3 sequence (DNA): TGTGCCAGCAGGCCCGACAGGGGGCGTTACTATGGCTACACCTTC. Amino acid sequence: CASRPDRGRYYGYTF. The V gene is TRBV6-5, the J gene TRBJ1-2, with 10 bases identical to TRBD1. The CDR3 extends over 15 amino acids. CDR1 and CDR2 (germline): MNHEY, SVGAGI. V dropped 6 bases and J dropped 3; count of bases not matched to a gene: 7.

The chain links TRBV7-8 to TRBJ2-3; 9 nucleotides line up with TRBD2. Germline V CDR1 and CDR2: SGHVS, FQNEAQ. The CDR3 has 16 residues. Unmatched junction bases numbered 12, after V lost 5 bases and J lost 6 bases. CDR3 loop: CASSLRLAGEGDTQYF. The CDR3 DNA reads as TGTGCCAGCAGCCTTCGGTTAGCGGGAGAGGGTGATACGCAGTATTTT.

The CDR3 is CAIAEPAGESETQYF. As DNA, the CDR3 is TGTGCCATCGCTGAGCCAGCGGGAGAGTCGGAGACCCAGTACTTC. The gene calls are TRBV10-3 and TRBJ2-5; 8 nucleotides match TRBD2. J lost 5 bases, V lost 8 bases, and 13 bases had no gene match. Germline-derived CDR1 and CDR2 are ENHRY and SYGVKD. The length of the CDR3 is 15 residues.

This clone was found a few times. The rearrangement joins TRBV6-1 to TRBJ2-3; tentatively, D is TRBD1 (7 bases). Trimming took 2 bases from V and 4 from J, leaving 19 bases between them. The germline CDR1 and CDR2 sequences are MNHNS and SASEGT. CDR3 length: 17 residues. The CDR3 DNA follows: TGTGCCAGCAGTGAACAGAGTGCGGGACAGTTCCCAGATACGCAGTATTTT. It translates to CASSEQSAGQFPDTQYF.

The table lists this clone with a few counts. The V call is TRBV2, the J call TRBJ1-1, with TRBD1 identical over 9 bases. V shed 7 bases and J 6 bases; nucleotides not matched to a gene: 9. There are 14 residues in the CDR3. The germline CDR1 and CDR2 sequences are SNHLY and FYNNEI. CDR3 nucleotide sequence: TGTGCCAGCAACCCGACAGGGGGAATGGCTGAAGCTTTCTTT. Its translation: CASNPTGGMAEAFF.

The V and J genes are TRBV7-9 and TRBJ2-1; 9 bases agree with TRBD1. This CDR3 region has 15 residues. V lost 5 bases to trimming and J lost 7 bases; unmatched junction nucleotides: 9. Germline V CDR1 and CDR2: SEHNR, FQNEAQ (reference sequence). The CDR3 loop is CASSRTGDLGNEQFF. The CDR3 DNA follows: TGTGCCAGCAGCAGGACAGGGGACCTGGGGAATGAGCAGTTCTTC.

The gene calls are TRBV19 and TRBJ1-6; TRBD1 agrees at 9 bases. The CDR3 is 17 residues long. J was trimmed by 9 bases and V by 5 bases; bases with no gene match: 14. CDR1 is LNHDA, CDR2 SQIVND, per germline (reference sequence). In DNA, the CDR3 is TGTGCCAGTAGTGAAAATACAGGGGGCAAGGGAACTTCACCCCTCCACTTT. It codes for CASSENTGGKGTSPLHF.

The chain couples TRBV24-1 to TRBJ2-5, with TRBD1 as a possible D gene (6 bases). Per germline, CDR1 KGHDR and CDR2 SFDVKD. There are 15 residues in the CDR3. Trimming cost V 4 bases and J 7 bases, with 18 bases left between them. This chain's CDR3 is CATSDAQGGKGTQYF. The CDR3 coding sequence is TGTGCCACCAGTGACGCTCAAGGGGGTAAAGGGACCCAGTACTTC.

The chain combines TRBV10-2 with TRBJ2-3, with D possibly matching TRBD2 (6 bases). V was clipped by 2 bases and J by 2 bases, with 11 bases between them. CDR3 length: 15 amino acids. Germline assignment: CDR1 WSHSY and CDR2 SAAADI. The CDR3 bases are TGCGCCAGCAGTGAGCAGGGCGGGACCACAGATACGCAGTATTTT. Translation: CASSEQGGTTDTQYF.

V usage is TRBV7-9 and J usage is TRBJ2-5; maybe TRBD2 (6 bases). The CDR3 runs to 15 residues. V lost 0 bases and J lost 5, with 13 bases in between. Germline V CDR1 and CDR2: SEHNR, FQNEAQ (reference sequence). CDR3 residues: CASSLARTGEETQYF. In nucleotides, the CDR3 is TGTGCCAGCAGCTTAGCCCGGACGGGGGAGGAGACCCAGTACTTC.

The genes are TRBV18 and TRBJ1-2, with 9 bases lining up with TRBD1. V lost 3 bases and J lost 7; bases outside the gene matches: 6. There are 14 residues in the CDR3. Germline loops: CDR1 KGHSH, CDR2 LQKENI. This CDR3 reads CASSPGQGGSGYTF. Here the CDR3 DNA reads TGTGCCAGCTCACCGGGACAGGGAGGGAGTGGCTACACCTTC.